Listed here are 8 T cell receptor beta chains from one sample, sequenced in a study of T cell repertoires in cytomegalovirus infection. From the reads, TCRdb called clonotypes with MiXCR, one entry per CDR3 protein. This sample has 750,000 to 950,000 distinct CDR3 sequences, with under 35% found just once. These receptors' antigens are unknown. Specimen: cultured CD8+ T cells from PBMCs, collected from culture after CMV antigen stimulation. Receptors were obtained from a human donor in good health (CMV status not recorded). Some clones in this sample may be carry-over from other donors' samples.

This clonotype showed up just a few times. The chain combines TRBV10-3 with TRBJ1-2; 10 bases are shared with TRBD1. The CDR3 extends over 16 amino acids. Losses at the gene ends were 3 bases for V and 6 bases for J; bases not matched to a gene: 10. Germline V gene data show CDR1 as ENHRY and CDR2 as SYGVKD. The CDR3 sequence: CAISDFYGTGADGYTF. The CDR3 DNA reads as TGTGCCATCAGTGACTTCTACGGGACAGGGGCCGATGGCTACACCTTC.

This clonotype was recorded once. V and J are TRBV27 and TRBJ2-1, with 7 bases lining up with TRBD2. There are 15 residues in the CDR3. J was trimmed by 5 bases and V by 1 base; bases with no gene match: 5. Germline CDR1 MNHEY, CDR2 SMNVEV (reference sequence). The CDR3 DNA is TGTGCCAGCAGTTTATATGGGGGGGGGAACAATGAGCAGTTCTTC. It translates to CASSLYGGGNNEQFF.

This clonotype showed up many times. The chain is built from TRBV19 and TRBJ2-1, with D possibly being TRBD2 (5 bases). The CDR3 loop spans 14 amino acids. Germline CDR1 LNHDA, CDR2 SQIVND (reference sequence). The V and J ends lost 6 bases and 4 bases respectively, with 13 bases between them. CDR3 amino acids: CASSSSRLYNEQFF. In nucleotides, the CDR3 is TGTGCCAGTAGCTCTAGCAGATTGTACAATGAGCAGTTCTTC.

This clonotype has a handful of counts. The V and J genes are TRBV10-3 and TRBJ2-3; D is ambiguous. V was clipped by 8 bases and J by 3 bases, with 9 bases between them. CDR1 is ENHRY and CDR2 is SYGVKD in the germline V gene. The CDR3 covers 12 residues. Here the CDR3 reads CAIQAPTDTQYF. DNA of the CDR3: TGTGCCATCCAGGCGCCGACAGATACGCAGTATTTT.

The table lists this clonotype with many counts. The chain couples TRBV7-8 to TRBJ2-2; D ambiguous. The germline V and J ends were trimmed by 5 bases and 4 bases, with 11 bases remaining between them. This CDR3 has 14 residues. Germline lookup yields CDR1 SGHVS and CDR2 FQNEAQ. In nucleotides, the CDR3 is TGTGCCAGCAGCGGGGAATGGGGCACCGGGGAGCTGTTTTTT. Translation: CASSGEWGTGELFF.

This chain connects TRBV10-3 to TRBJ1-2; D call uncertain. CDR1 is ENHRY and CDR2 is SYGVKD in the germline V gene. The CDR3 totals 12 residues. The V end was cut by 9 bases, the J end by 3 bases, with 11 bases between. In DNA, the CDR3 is TGTGCCATTAAGTGGACGGACTATGGCTACACCTTC. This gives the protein CAIKWTDYGYTF.

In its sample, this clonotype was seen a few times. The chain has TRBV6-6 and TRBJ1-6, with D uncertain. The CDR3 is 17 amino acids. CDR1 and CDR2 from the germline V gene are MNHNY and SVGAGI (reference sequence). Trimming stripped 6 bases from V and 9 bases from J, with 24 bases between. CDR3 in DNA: TGTGCCAGCAGCGAATTTGACTCATCGACACCAGGTTCACCCCTCCACTTT. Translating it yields CASSEFDSSTPGSPLHF.

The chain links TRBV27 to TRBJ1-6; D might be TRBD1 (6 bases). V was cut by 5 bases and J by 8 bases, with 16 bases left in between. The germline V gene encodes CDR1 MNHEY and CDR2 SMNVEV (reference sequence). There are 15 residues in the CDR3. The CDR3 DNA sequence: TGTGCCAGCAGTGGGCCCGGGACACTGGATTCACCCCTCCACTTT. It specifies CASSGPGTLDSPLHF.